The source of this T cell receptor beta chain is a study of identical twins. General study results and limits: Whereas memory repertoires showed no such difference, abundant cord blood beta clonotypes carried fewer insertions.

TCRdb called the 5' RACE reads again in MiXCR, with one record for every CDR3 protein. The sample records hundreds of thousands of distinct CDR3 sequences, 9% to 15% being singletons. Points on this clonotype: Its antigen is not identified.

The germline CDR1 and CDR2 sequences are MGHRA and YSYEKL. The germline V and J ends were trimmed by 0 bases and 5 bases, with 13 bases remaining between them. The CDR3 spans 16 residues. These data were also reused for a study on yellow fever vaccine responses in identical twins.

Sequencing was done on a sample of PBMCs. The chain recombines TRBV4-1 with TRBJ2-2; D not resolved. The sequence was obtained from a woman between 18 and 30 years old in good health. The CDR3: CASSQDPAAGTGELFF. In nucleotides, the CDR3 is TGCGCCAGCAGCCAAGATCCAGCCGCTGGGACCGGGGAGCTGTTTTTT.